This record concerns one T cell receptor beta chain sequence. The sample comes from a study of cytomegalovirus exposure and HLA in healthy donors. Among the 120 or so subjects of the validation cohort, separate from the roughly 600-subject first cohort, were the donors. Measured with immunoSEQ multiplex PCR; TCRdb has only the in-frame clones, and not every one. The sample records about 270,000 clones, 80% to 90% being singletons. The CDR3 is 15 residues long. Trimming cost V 8 bases and J 4 bases, with 15 bases left between them. This rearrangement joins TRBV23-1 to TRBJ1-6; D is unclear. TRBV23-1 has ORF status, its function being uncertain. The clonotype originates from a woman aged 18-29 years in good health and CMV-seronegative. The specimen was PBMCs. The CDR3 region is CASVPPQEYNSPLHF. The CDR3 DNA reads TGCGCCAGCGTCCCACCCCAGGAATATAATTCACCCCTCCACTTT.